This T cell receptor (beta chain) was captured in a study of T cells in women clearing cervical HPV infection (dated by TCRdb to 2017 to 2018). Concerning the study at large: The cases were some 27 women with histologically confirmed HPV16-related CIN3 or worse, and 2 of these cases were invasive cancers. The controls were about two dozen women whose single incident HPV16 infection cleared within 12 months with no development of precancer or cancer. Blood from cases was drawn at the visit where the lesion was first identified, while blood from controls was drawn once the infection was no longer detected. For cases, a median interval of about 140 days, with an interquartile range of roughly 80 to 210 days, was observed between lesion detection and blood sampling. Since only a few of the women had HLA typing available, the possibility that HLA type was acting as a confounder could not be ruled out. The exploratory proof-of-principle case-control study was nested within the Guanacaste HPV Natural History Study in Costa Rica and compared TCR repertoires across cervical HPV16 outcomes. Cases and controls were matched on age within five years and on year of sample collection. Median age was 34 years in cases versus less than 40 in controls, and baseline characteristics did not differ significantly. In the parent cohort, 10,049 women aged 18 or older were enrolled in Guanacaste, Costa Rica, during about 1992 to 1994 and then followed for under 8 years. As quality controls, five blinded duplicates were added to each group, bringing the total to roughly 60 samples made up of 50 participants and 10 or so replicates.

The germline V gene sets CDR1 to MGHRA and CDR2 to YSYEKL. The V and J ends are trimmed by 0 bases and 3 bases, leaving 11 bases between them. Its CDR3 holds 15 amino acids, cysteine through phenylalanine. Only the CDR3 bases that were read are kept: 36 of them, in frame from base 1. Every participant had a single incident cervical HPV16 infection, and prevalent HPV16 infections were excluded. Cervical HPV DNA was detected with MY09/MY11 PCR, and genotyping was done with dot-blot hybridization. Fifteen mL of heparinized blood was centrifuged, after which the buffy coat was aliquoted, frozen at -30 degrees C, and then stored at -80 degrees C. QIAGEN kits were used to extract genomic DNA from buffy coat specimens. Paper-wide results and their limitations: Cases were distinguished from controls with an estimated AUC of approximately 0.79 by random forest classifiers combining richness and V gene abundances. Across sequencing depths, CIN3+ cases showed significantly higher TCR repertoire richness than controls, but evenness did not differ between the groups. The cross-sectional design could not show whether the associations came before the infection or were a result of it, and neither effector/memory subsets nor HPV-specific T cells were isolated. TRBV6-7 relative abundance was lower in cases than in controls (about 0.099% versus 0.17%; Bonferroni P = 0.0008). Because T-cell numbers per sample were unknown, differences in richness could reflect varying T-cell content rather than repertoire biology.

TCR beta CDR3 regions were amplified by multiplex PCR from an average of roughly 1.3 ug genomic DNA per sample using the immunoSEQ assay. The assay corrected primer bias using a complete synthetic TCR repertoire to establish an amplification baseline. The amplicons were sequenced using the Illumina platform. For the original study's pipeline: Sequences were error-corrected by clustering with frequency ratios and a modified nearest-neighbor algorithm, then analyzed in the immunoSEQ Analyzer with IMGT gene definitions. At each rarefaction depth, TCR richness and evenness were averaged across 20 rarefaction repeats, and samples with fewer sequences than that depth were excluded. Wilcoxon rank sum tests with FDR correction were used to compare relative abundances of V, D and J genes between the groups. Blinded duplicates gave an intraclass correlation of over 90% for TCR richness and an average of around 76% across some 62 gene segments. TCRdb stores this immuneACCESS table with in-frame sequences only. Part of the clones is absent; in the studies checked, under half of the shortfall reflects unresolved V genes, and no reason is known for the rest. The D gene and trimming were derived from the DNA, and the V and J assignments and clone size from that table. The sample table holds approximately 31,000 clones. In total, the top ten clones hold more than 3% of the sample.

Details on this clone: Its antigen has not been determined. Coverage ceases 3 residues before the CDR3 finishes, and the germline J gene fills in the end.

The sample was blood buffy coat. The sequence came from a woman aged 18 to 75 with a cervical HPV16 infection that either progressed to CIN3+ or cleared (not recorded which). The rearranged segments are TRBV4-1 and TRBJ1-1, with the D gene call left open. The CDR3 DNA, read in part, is TGCGCCAGCAGCCAAGAATCGTTTGAGGACACTGAA. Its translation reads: CASSQESFEDTE. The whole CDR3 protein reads CASSQESFEDTEAFF.